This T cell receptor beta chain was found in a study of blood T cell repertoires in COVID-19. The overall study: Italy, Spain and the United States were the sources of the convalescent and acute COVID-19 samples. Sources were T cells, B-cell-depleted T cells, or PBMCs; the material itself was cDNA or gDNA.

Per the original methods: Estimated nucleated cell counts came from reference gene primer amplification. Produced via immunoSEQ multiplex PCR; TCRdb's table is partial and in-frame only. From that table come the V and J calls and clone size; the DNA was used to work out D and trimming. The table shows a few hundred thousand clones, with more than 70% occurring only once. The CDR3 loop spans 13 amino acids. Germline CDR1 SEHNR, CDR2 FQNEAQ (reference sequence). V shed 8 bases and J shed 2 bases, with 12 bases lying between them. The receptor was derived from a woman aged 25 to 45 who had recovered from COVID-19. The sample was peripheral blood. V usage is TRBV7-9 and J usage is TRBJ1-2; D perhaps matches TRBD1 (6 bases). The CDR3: CASLTQGNYGYTF. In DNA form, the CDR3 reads TGTGCCAGCCTGACACAGGGAAACTATGGCTACACCTTC.